The following is a T cell receptor (beta chain) sequence with its context. This CDR3 is 16 amino acids long. The germline V and J ends were trimmed by 4 bases and 5 bases, with 21 bases remaining between them. From germline, CDR1 is SGHNT and CDR2 YYREEE (reference sequence). The protocol was immunoSEQ multiplex PCR, while the TCRdb copy is restricted to in-frame clones and leaves out a portion. Found here are approximately 300,000 clones, approximately 89% of them singletons; the top ten hold approximately 5.3%. These data are taken from a study of blood T cell repertoires in COVID-19. Sequencing was carried out using PBMCs or T cells enriched from blood (not recorded which). The chain links TRBV5-4 to TRBJ2-5; D call uncertain. This TCR was sampled from a woman in her twenties or thirties who had recovered from COVID-19. In DNA form, the CDR3 reads TGTGCCAGCAGCCGACCGGGTCCGACGCGCGCGGAGACCCAGTACTTC. It yields the protein CASSRPGPTRAETQYF.